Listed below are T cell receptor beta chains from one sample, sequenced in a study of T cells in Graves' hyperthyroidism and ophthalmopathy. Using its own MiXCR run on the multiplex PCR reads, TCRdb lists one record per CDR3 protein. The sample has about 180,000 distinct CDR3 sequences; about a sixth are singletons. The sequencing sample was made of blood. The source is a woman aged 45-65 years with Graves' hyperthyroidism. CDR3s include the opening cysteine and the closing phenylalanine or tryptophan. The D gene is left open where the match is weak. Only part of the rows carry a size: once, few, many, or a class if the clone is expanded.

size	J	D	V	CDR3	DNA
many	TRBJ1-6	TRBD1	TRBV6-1	CASSKRQGRASYNSPLHF	TGTGCCAGCAGTAAAAGACAGGGAAGGGCTTCCTATAATTCACCCCTCCACTTT
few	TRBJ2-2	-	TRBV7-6	CASSPTPGTVNTGELFF	TGTGCCAGCAGCCCAACCCCGGGGACGGTGAACACCGGGGAGCTGTTTTTT
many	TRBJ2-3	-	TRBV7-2	CASSLEYGDTQYF	TGTGCCAGCAGCTTAGAGTATGGAGATACGCAGTATTTT
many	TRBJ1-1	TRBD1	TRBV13	CASSATGESLRAFF	TGTGCCAGCAGCGCAACAGGGGAATCTCTTAGAGCTTTCTTT
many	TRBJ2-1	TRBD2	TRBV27	CASSIPAGAYNEQFF	TGTGCCAGCAGTATTCCAGCGGGGGCCTACAATGAGCAGTTCTTC
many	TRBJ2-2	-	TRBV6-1	CASSPTFANTGELFF	TGTGCCAGCAGTCCGACGTTCGCGAACACCGGGGAGCTGTTTTTT
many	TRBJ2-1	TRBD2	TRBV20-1	CSARDLAGGPYNEQFF	TGCAGTGCTAGAGATCTGGCGGGGGGGCCCTACAATGAGCAGTTCTTC
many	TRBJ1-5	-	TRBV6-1	CASSKGRDKANQPQHF	TGTGCCAGCAGTAAGGGGCGGGACAAGGCCAATCAGCCCCAGCATTTT
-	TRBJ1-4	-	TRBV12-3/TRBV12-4	CASSFTEKLFF	TGTGCCAGCAGTTTTACAGAAAAACTGTTTTTT
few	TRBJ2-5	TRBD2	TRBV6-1	CASSELAGGPETQYF	TGTGCCAGCAGTGAACTAGCGGGGGGGCCAGAGACCCAGTACTTC
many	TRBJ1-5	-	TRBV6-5	CASSYDGTRPQHF	TGTGCCAGCAGTTACGACGGTACGAGGCCCCAGCATTTT
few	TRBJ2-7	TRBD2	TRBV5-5	CASSLGGGRLEYEQYF	TGTGCCAGCAGCTTGGGCGGGGGACGACTAGAATACGAGCAGTACTTC
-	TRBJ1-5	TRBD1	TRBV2	CASSVTGDEQPQHF	TGTGCCAGCAGTGTGACAGGGGACGAGCAGCCCCAGCATTTT
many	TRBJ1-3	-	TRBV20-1	CSASKGSGNTIYF	TGCAGTGCGTCGAAGGGATCTGGAAACACCATATATTTT
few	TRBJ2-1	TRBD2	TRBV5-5	CASSNRLAGLYYNEQFF	TGTGCCAGCAGCAATAGACTAGCGGGGTTGTACTACAATGAGCAGTTCTTC
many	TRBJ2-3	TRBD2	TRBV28	CASSLTRDYSAGGSTDTQYF	TGTGCCAGCAGCTTAACCCGAGACTACTCAGCGGGGGGTAGCACAGATACGCAGTATTTT
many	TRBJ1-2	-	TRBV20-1	CSAREGAHYGYTF	TGCAGTGCTAGAGAGGGGGCCCACTATGGCTACACCTTC
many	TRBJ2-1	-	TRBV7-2	CASRLKGTNEQFF	TGTGCCAGCAGACTCAAGGGGACCAATGAGCAGTTCTTC
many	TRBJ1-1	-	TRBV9	CASSEAQAPMNTEAFF	TGTGCCAGCAGCGAGGCACAAGCACCTATGAACACTGAAGCTTTCTTT
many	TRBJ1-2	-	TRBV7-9	CASMGGTDYGYTF	TGTGCCAGCATGGGGGGCACGGACTATGGCTACACCTTC
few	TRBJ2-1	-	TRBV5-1	CASSRQVPNEQFF	TGCGCCAGCAGCCGACAGGTCCCCAATGAGCAGTTCTTC
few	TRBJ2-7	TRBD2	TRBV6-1	CATLAGSSYEQYF	TGTGCCACCCTAGCGGGGAGCTCCTACGAGCAGTACTTC
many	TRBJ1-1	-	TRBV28	CASSFGGEGGGTEAFF	TGTGCCAGCAGTTTTGGAGGGGAGGGGGGAGGCACTGAAGCTTTCTTT
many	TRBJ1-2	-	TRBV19	CASSIGAAGIGYTF	TGTGCCAGTAGTATAGGGGCGGCAGGGATCGGCTACACCTTC
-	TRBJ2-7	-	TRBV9	CASSGTESYEQYF	TGTGCCAGCAGCGGGACAGAGTCCTACGAGCAGTACTTC
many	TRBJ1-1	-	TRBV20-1	CSAREQHYTEAFF	TGCAGTGCTAGAGAACAACATTACACTGAAGCTTTCTTT
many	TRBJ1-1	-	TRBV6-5	CASSYRGKNTEAFF	TGTGCCAGCAGTTACAGGGGCAAGAACACTGAAGCTTTCTTT
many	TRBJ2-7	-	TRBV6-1	CASCLRLSSYEQYF	TGTGCCAGTTGCTTAAGATTAAGCTCCTACGAGCAGTACTTC
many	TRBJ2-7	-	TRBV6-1	CASSKASYEQYF	TGTGCCAGCAGTAAGGCTTCCTACGAGCAGTACTTC
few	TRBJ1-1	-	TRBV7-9	CASSSWDTRERAEAFF	TGTGCCAGCAGCTCCTGGGACACCCGCGAAAGGGCTGAAGCTTTCTTT
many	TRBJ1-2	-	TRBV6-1	CASSPVPYGYTF	TGTGCCAGCAGCCCCGTACCCTATGGCTACACCTTC
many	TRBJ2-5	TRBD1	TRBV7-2	CASTENRGETQYF	TGTGCCAGCACCGAGAACAGGGGAGAGACCCAGTACTTC
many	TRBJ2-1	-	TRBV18	CASSPVRNNEQFF	TGTGCCAGCTCACCTGTCAGGAACAATGAGCAGTTCTTC
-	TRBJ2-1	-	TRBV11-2	CASSASRAYNEQFF	TGTGCCAGCAGCGCATCCAGGGCTTACAATGAGCAGTTCTTC
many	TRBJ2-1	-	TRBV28	CASRPSVYNEQFF	TGTGCCAGCCGTCCCAGCGTTTACAATGAGCAGTTCTTC
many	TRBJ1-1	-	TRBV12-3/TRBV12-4	CASSFRGGTEAFF	TGTGCCAGCAGTTTTAGGGGGGGAACTGAAGCTTTCTTT
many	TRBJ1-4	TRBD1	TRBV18	CASSPDRGKTNEKLFF	TGTGCCAGCTCACCCGACAGGGGGAAAACTAATGAAAAACTGTTTTTT
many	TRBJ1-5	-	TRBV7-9	CASSLAGRQPQHF	TGTGCCAGCAGCTTAGCGGGTAGGCAGCCCCAGCATTTT
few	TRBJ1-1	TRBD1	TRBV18	CASSPAGTGEAFF	TGTGCCAGCTCACCCGCGGGGACAGGTGAAGCTTTCTTT
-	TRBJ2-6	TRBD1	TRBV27	CASGPRGSGANVLTF	TGTGCCAGCGGTCCCAGGGGGTCTGGGGCCAACGTCCTGACTTTC
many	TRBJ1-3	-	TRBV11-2	CASSLRTRRSGNTIYF	TGTGCCAGCAGCTTAAGGACAAGGAGGTCTGGAAACACCATATATTTT
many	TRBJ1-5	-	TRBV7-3	CASSSYLWEFSNQPQHF	TGTGCCAGCAGCTCCTATCTATGGGAGTTTAGCAATCAGCCCCAGCATTTT
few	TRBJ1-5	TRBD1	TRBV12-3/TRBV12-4	CASSFSGQGGQPQHF	TGTGCCAGCAGTTTCTCAGGACAGGGAGGACAGCCCCAGCATTTT
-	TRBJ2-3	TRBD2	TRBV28	CASSLGGLVSDTQYF	TGTGCCAGCAGTTTGGGGGGACTAGTGTCAGATACGCAGTATTTT
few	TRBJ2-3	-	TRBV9	CASAGPSTDTQYF	TGTGCCAGCGCGGGGCCAAGCACAGATACGCAGTATTTT
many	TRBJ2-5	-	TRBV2	CASNKYGTQETQYF	TGTGCCAGCAATAAATACGGGACCCAAGAGACCCAGTACTTC
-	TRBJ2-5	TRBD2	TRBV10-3	CATSGGAIGETQYF	TGTGCCACCTCCGGGGGGGCGATCGGAGAGACCCAGTACTTC
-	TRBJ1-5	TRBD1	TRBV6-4	CASSSGTGTQPQHF	TGTGCCAGCAGTTCCGGGACAGGGACTCAGCCCCAGCATTTT
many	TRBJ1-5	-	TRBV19	CASSIRTGNQPQHF	TGTGCCAGTAGTATCCGGACCGGGAATCAGCCCCAGCATTTT
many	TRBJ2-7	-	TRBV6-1	CASGTSYEQYF	TGTGCCAGCGGGACGTCCTACGAGCAGTACTTC
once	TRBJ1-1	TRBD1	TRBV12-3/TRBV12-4	CASSLATGAVTEAFF	TGTGCCAGCAGTTTAGCAACAGGGGCGGTCACTGAAGCTTTCTTT
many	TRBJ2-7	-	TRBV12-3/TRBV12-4	CASSNRVLTYEQYF	TGTGCCAGCAGTAACAGGGTTCTTACCTACGAGCAGTACTTC
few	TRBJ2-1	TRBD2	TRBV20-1	CSAREVLWRGDMDNEQFF	TGCAGTGCTAGAGAAGTCCTCTGGCGGGGGGACATGGACAATGAGCAGTTCTTC
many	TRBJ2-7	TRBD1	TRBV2	CASMGQGTVYEQYF	TGTGCCAGCATGGGACAGGGAACGGTCTACGAGCAGTACTTC